These T cell receptor beta chains were read from a single sample in a study of shared clonotypes between healthy human individuals. The data were produced by immunoSEQ multiplex PCR, yet TCRdb's version contains in-frame clones alone and is incomplete. There are about 2.4 million clones in the sample; more than 80% occur only once, and 0.14% lies in the top ten. Sequencing was done on a sample of naive CD4+ T cells sorted from blood. These receptors all stem from a man aged 18 to 35 in good health. Each CDR3 is given with its conserved first and last residue. Fields, in order: D gene, V gene, clone size, J gene, CDR3 DNA, CDR3 protein. A D gene is named only where the DNA matches it firmly. Size values are once, few and many counts, or a class for expanded clones, and some rows have none.

D gene: .
V gene: TRBV6-5
clone size: once
J gene: TRBJ2-2
CDR3 DNA: TGTGCCAGCAGTATGCTGAGCACCGGGGAGCTGTTTTTT
CDR3 protein: CASSMLSTGELFF

D gene: .
V gene: TRBV5-1
clone size: .
J gene: TRBJ1-1
CDR3 DNA: TGCGCCAGCAGCTTTACGGGTAAGAACACTGAAGCTTTCTTT
CDR3 protein: CASSFTGKNTEAFF

D gene: TRBD2
V gene: TRBV10-1
clone size: .
J gene: TRBJ2-3
CDR3 DNA: TGCGCCAGCAGTGAAAGGACTAGCGGCAGCACAGATACGCAGTATTTT
CDR3 protein: CASSERTSGSTDTQYF

D gene: TRBD2
V gene: TRBV5-1
clone size: .
J gene: TRBJ2-2
CDR3 DNA: TGCGCCAGCAGCCTACGGGGAGGGGCCGGGGAGCTGTTTTTT
CDR3 protein: CASSLRGGAGELFF

D gene: .
V gene: TRBV18
clone size: .
J gene: TRBJ1-1
CDR3 DNA: TGTGCCAGCTCCCCCGGGTCAGGGAACACTGAAGCTTTCTTT
CDR3 protein: CASSPGSGNTEAFF

D gene: TRBD1
V gene: TRBV18
clone size: .
J gene: TRBJ1-2
CDR3 DNA: TGTGCCAGCTCTCTTGGACAGGGTGAGGGTGGCTACACCTTC
CDR3 protein: CASSLGQGEGGYTF

D gene: .
V gene: TRBV10-2
clone size: .
J gene: TRBJ2-2
CDR3 DNA: TGCGCCAGCAGCCGCACCGGGGAGCTGTTTTTT
CDR3 protein: CASSRTGELFF

D gene: .
V gene: TRBV6-6
clone size: .
J gene: TRBJ1-2
CDR3 DNA: TGTGCCAGCAGAGAGTCCGGCACGGCTGGCTACACCTTC
CDR3 protein: CASRESGTAGYTF

D gene: TRBD1
V gene: TRBV11-2
clone size: once
J gene: TRBJ2-5
CDR3 DNA: TGTGCCAGCAGCTCCGGGGACAGGCCGTGGGGTGAGACCCAGTACTTC
CDR3 protein: CASSSGDRPWGETQYF

D gene: TRBD1
V gene: TRBV28
clone size: .
J gene: TRBJ2-7
CDR3 DNA: TGTGCCAGTCCGGGACAGGGCTCCTACGAGCAGTACTTC
CDR3 protein: CASPGQGSYEQYF

D gene: TRBD2
V gene: TRBV11-3
clone size: .
J gene: TRBJ2-2
CDR3 DNA: TGTGCCAGCAGCTTAGGGACTAGCGGGTCGCCCACCGGGGAGCTGTTTTTT
CDR3 protein: CASSLGTSGSPTGELFF

D gene: .
V gene: TRBV5-1
clone size: .
J gene: TRBJ1-4
CDR3 DNA: TGCGCCAGCAGCTTGGAAGGGGAGGTTTCATCCGAAAAACTGTTTTTT
CDR3 protein: CASSLEGEVSSEKLFF

D gene: TRBD1
V gene: TRBV13
clone size: .
J gene: TRBJ2-5
CDR3 DNA: TGTGCCAGCAGTCGCCCCTCGGGACAGGTGGAGACCCAGTACTTC
CDR3 protein: CASSRPSGQVETQYF

D gene: .
V gene: TRBV19
clone size: once
J gene: TRBJ2-7
CDR3 DNA: TGTGCCAGTAGTCCCGCAGGAGGGGCCGAGCAGTACTTC
CDR3 protein: CASSPAGGAEQYF

D gene: .
V gene: TRBV5-8
clone size: .
J gene: TRBJ2-5
CDR3 DNA: TGTGCCAGCAACCTCCGGTCTTGGGAGACCCAGTACTTC
CDR3 protein: CASNLRSWETQYF

D gene: TRBD2
V gene: TRBV6-5
clone size: .
J gene: TRBJ2-5
CDR3 DNA: TGTGCCAGCAAATTGGCGGGGGGAGAGACCCAGTACTTC
CDR3 protein: CASKLAGGETQYF

D gene: .
V gene: TRBV18
clone size: .
J gene: TRBJ1-1
CDR3 DNA: TGTGCCAGCTCACCAATGGACAGCAGGAACACTGAAGCTTTCTTT
CDR3 protein: CASSPMDSRNTEAFF

D gene: TRBD1
V gene: TRBV27
clone size: .
J gene: TRBJ1-2
CDR3 DNA: TGTGCCAGCAGTTCCACAGGGGGGCGGGCCCGAATTTATGGCTACACCTTC
CDR3 protein: CASSSTGGRARIYGYTF

D gene: .
V gene: TRBV6-5
clone size: .
J gene: TRBJ1-2
CDR3 DNA: TGTGCCAGCAGTTACGAGGCCCAGAGTGTGGGCGGCTACACCTTC
CDR3 protein: CASSYEAQSVGGYTF

D gene: TRBD1
V gene: TRBV30
clone size: .
J gene: TRBJ2-7
CDR3 DNA: TGTGCCTGGAGGGCGGGACAGGGTACCTACGAGCAGTACTTC
CDR3 protein: CAWRAGQGTYEQYF

D gene: .
V gene: TRBV25-1
clone size: .
J gene: TRBJ1-2
CDR3 DNA: TGTGCCAGCAGTGAGGTTAACTATGGCTACACCTTC
CDR3 protein: CASSEVNYGYTF

D gene: .
V gene: TRBV19
clone size: .
J gene: TRBJ1-2
CDR3 DNA: TGTGCCAGTAGCTACGGGCAGGGATATGGCTACACCTTC
CDR3 protein: CASSYGQGYGYTF

D gene: TRBD1
V gene: TRBV6-5
clone size: .
J gene: TRBJ2-2
CDR3 DNA: TGTGCCAGCAGGGGGACAGTAGGGGCCGGGGAGCTGTTTTTT
CDR3 protein: CASRGTVGAGELFF

D gene: .
V gene: TRBV6-5
clone size: .
J gene: TRBJ2-1
CDR3 DNA: TGTGCCAGCAGCTTATGGGGGACAGAGCAGTTCTTC
CDR3 protein: CASSLWGTEQFF

D gene: .
V gene: TRBV7-9
clone size: .
J gene: TRBJ2-2
CDR3 DNA: TGTGCCAGCAGCTCCCAGAGCACCGGGGAGCTGTTTTTT
CDR3 protein: CASSSQSTGELFF

D gene: .
V gene: TRBV6-1
clone size: .
J gene: TRBJ1-1
CDR3 DNA: TGTGCCAGCAGTGAAGCAAAAAATCTCAGGGGAACTGAAGCTTTCTTT
CDR3 protein: CASSEAKNLRGTEAFF

D gene: TRBD2
V gene: TRBV25-1
clone size: once
J gene: TRBJ2-1
CDR3 DNA: TGTGCCAGCAGTCAAATAGATACCGGGACTAGGGGGAATGAGCAGTTCTTC
CDR3 protein: CASSQIDTGTRGNEQFF

D gene: .
V gene: TRBV5-1
clone size: .
J gene: TRBJ2-5
CDR3 DNA: TGCGCCAGCAGCTCGGGACTACAGGGGAAGACCCAGTACTTC
CDR3 protein: CASSSGLQGKTQYF

D gene: .
V gene: TRBV5-4
clone size: .
J gene: TRBJ2-1
CDR3 DNA: TGTGCCAGCAGCTTGGACCAGGGAGGTGAGCAGTTCTTC
CDR3 protein: CASSLDQGGEQFF

D gene: .
V gene: TRBV11-2
clone size: .
J gene: TRBJ2-5
CDR3 DNA: TGTGCCAGCAGCTTAGGGCCTTGGGCCCAGTACTTC
CDR3 protein: CASSLGPWAQYF

D gene: TRBD1
V gene: TRBV5-1
clone size: .
J gene: TRBJ1-1
CDR3 DNA: TGCGCCAGCAGCTTAGCTACAGGGGGCGAGTCTGAAGCTTTCTTT
CDR3 protein: CASSLATGGESEAFF

D gene: .
V gene: TRBV5-1
clone size: .
J gene: TRBJ1-1
CDR3 DNA: TGCGCCAGCAGCTTGGGACGGGGGAGTAGAGACACTGAAGCTTTCTTT
CDR3 protein: CASSLGRGSRDTEAFF

D gene: TRBD1
V gene: TRBV28
clone size: once
J gene: TRBJ2-1
CDR3 DNA: TGTGCCAGCAGTTCTCTCCGGGACAGGTACAATGAGCAGTTCTTC
CDR3 protein: CASSSLRDRYNEQFF

D gene: .
V gene: TRBV6-1
clone size: .
J gene: TRBJ2-3
CDR3 DNA: TGTGCCAGCGGCATCGACCGCACAGATACGCAGTATTTT
CDR3 protein: CASGIDRTDTQYF

D gene: TRBD1
V gene: TRBV5-1
clone size: few
J gene: TRBJ2-7
CDR3 DNA: TGCGCCAGCAGCTTAGGGGGCAACTCCTACGAGCAGTACTTC
CDR3 protein: CASSLGGNSYEQYF

D gene: .
V gene: TRBV4-3
clone size: .
J gene: TRBJ2-1
CDR3 DNA: TGCGCCAGCAGCGGTCGTTCCAATGAGCAGTTCTTC
CDR3 protein: CASSGRSNEQFF

D gene: TRBD2
V gene: TRBV5-1
clone size: once
J gene: TRBJ2-7
CDR3 DNA: TGCGCCAGCAGCTTGATAGCGGGGAGCACTAGCTCCTACGAGCAGTACTTC
CDR3 protein: CASSLIAGSTSSYEQYF

D gene: TRBD1
V gene: TRBV5-1
clone size: .
J gene: TRBJ2-3
CDR3 DNA: TGCGCCAGCACCTGGACAGGGGGCACAGATACGCAGTATTTT
CDR3 protein: CASTWTGGTDTQYF

D gene: .
V gene: TRBV5-4
clone size: .
J gene: TRBJ2-5
CDR3 DNA: TGTGCCAGCAGCTTGGGGGCTAGTGAGACCCAGTACTTC
CDR3 protein: CASSLGASETQYF

D gene: TRBD1
V gene: TRBV7-2
clone size: .
J gene: TRBJ1-1
CDR3 DNA: TGTGCCAGCAGCTTAGCGAGACAGGGGCCTGAAGCTTTCTTT
CDR3 protein: CASSLARQGPEAFF

D gene: .
V gene: TRBV10-3
clone size: .
J gene: TRBJ1-6
CDR3 DNA: TGTGCCATCAGTGAGTGGGGGGGCCCGAATTCACCCCTCCACTTT
CDR3 protein: CAISEWGGPNSPLHF

D gene: .
V gene: TRBV5-4
clone size: .
J gene: TRBJ2-1
CDR3 DNA: TGTGCCAGCAGCTTGGAACGCGGGACACCTTACAATGAGCAGTTCTTC
CDR3 protein: CASSLERGTPYNEQFF

D gene: .
V gene: TRBV5-4
clone size: few
J gene: TRBJ1-5
CDR3 DNA: TGTGCCAGCAGCAAGGATAGGAGCAATCAGCCCCAGCATTTT
CDR3 protein: CASSKDRSNQPQHF

D gene: TRBD2
V gene: TRBV4-3
clone size: .
J gene: TRBJ2-1
CDR3 DNA: TGCGCCAGCAGCACCCCTAGCGCGGGAGTGCCCAATGAGCAGTTCTTC
CDR3 protein: CASSTPSAGVPNEQFF